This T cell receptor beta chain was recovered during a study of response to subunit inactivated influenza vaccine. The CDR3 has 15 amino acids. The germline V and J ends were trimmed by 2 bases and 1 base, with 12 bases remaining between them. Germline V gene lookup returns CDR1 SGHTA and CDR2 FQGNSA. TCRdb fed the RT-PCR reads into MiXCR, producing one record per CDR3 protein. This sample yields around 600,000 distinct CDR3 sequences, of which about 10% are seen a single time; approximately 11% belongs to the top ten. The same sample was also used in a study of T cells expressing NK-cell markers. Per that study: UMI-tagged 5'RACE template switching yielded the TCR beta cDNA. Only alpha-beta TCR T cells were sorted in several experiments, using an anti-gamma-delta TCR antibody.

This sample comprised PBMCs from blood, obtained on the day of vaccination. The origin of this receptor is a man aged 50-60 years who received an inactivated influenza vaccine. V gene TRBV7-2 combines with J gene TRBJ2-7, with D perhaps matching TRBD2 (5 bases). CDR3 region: CASSLRWEKSYEQYF. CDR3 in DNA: TGTGCCAGCAGCTTAAGGTGGGAGAAGTCCTACGAGCAGTACTTC. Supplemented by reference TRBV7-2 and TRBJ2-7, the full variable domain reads GAGVSQSPSNKVTEKGKDVELRCDPISGHTALYWYRQSLGQGLEFLIYFQGNSAPDKSGLPSDRFSAERTGGSVSTLTIQRTQQEDSAVYLCASSLRWEKSYEQYFGPGTRLTVT.